What follows describes a single TCR beta chain. Per germline, CDR1 SGHRS and CDR2 YFSETQ. The V end was cut by 0 bases, the J end by 0 bases, with 7 bases between. This CDR3 is built from 14 residues. This specimen comes from a study of blood T cell repertoires in COVID-19. Sequencing was performed with immunoSEQ multiplex PCR; in TCRdb, only in-frame clones are kept and a portion is missing. The table shows roughly 150,000 clones, with approximately 84% occurring only once. The chain joins TRBV5-1 to TRBJ2-7; D remains unclear. Sequencing was carried out using peripheral blood. This clonotype was sampled from an elderly woman with acute or convalescent COVID-19. CDR3 amino acids: CASSLVPGSYEQYF. The CDR3 DNA sequence: TGCGCCAGCAGCTTGGTTCCAGGCTCCTACGAGCAGTACTTC.